The following is a T cell receptor (beta chain) sequence with its context. Trimming at V came to 8 bases and at J to 4 bases, leaving 9 bases not matched to a gene. The CDR3 sequence is 15 residues long. CDR1 and CDR2 from the germline V gene are MNHEY and SVGAGI. These data belong to a study of cytomegalovirus exposure and HLA in healthy donors. Vbeta (60) and Jbeta (13) primers were used in the PCR. Profiled with immunoSEQ multiplex PCR; TCRdb holds only in-frame clones, not every one. The table shows more than 50,000 clones, with over 60% occurring only once. The receptor comes from a man aged 50 to 59 in good health and CMV-seropositive. The specimen was PBMCs. The V gene is TRBV6-5, the J gene TRBJ2-2; 8 bases are a match to TRBD1. The CDR3 DNA reads as TGTGCCAGCGCCCCGTTGGACAGGGTCACCGGGGAGCTGTTTTTT. Translated: CASAPLDRVTGELFF.